What follows are 31 T cell receptor beta chains derived from one specimen sequenced in a study of tumor and adjacent non-tumor tissue in lung cancer. The template was RNA from unsorted bulk tissue. The library came from three nested PCR rounds adapted from ARM-PCR protocols. Each CDR3 protein is one row after TCRdb ran MiXCR on the multiplex PCR reads. The data hold about 110,000 distinct CDR3 sequences, with over 70% observed a single time. Sequencing input: lung tumor tissue. The receptors stem from a man between 70 and 80 years old with non-small cell lung cancer.

To note about this clonotype: Likely a read error: the CDR3 ends without its conserved phenylalanine or tryptophan. No DNA is shown, since the ends of the CDR3 on it are uncertain; the CDR3 is the one TCRdb lists. The chain has TRBV5-1 and TRBJ2-1. The germline V gene has CDR1 SGHRS and CDR2 YFSETQ. The CDR3 is 13 amino acids in total, end residues counted. The CDR3 loop reads CASSLVVDNEHSI.

A note on this clonotype: One end of the junction fails to match germline, which may point to a read error. The V and J genes are TRBV6-2 or TRBV6-3 and TRBJ2-1, with 8 bases identical to TRBD2. Germline loops: CDR1 MNHEY, CDR2 SVGEGT. The CDR3 length is 15 residues. The CDR3: CARSPGLGNTNEEFF. CDR3 nucleotides: TGTGCCAGGAGTCCGGGACTAGGGAATACCAATGAGGAGTTCTTC.

The chain is built from TRBV28 and TRBJ2-7, with D uncertain. Looked up from germline, CDR1 is MDHEN and CDR2 is SYDVKM. This CDR3 comprises 15 residues. V was cut by 6 bases and J by 2 bases, with 17 bases left in between. This chain's CDR3 is CASSPRVQTAYEQYF. In DNA, the CDR3 is TGTGCCAGCAGCCCAAGGGTCCAGACTGCCTACGAGCAGTACTTC.

For the CDR3, the DNA is TGTGCCAGCAGTCTGTTTACGTCCAGATACAAGCAGTACTTC. Encoded protein: CASSLFTSRYKQYF. The chain employs TRBV28 and TRBJ2-7, with unresolved D. The germline CDR1 and CDR2 sequences are MDHEN and SYDVKM. Trimming shortened V by 5 bases and J by 8 bases, and 19 bases separated the two germline ends. The CDR3 spans 14 residues.

The chain carries TRBV7-8 and TRBJ2-5; 7 nucleotides align to TRBD2. Germline V gene lookup returns CDR1 SGHVS and CDR2 FQNEAQ. V trimming: 2 bases; J trimming: 9 bases; junction bases outside the gene matches: 15. The CDR3 totals 16 residues. CDR3 in DNA: TGTGCCAGCAGCTTATTCGGATTGGCGGGAGACGAGGCCCAGTACTTC. Translating gives CASSLFGLAGDEAQYF.

A note on this clonotype: The junction does not match germline at one end; this may be a read error. This chain connects TRBV10-3 to TRBJ2-1; 8 positions agree with TRBD2. Germline CDR1 reads ENHRY; CDR2 reads SYGVKD. This CDR3 region has 17 residues. The CDR3 region is CAISDSQSGSSHNEQFF. The CDR3 nucleotides read TGTGCCATCAGTGACTCCCAGAGCGGGAGCTCCCACAATGAGCAGTTCTTC.

A note on this clonotype: A junction boundary mismatches the germline segment, possibly from a read error. This chain uses TRBV5-1 with TRBJ2-1; no clear D. The CDR3 extends over 13 amino acids. Germline assignment: CDR1 SGHRS and CDR2 YFSETQ. CDR3 in DNA: TGCGCCAGCAGTTTGGTAGTTGACAATGATCAGTTCTTC. This translates into CASSLVVDNDQFF.

Comments on this clonotype: One junction end does not reproduce the germline sequence, and a read error may be involved. This chain links TRBV12-3 or TRBV12-4 with TRBJ1-5; possibly TRBD1 for D (5 bases). The CDR3 length is 13 residues. CDR3 bases: TGTGTCAGCAGCCAGGGTAACAATCAGCCACAGCATTTT. This gives the protein CVSSQGNNQPQHF.

In this sample, this clonotype is medium-sized. V usage is TRBV6-5 and J usage is TRBJ1-1; 10 bases match TRBD1. J gave up 7 bases and V 6 bases, and 8 bases lay outside the gene matches. From germline, CDR1 is MNHEY and CDR2 SVGAGI. The CDR3 totals 14 residues. CDR3 protein: CASSQTGGRREAFF. As DNA, the CDR3 is TGTGCCAGCAGCCAGACAGGGGGCCGTCGTGAAGCTTTCTTT.

The count of this clonotype is one. Relative to the germline gene, one junction end is altered; a read error may explain this. The chain recombines TRBV28 with TRBJ2-1, with 7 bases fitting TRBD2. The CDR3 loop spans 15 amino acids. Per germline, CDR1 MDHEN and CDR2 SYDVKM. The CDR3 coding sequence is TGTGCCAACCTTCGCGGCGGGAGCTCCTACAACGAGCAGTTCTTC. Its translation is CANLRGGSSYNEQFF.

With regard to this clonotype: Sequence at one end of the junction differs from germline and may be a read error. The chain joins TRBV5-5 to TRBJ1-1; D is ambiguous. The CDR3 covers 14 residues. Germline V gene sequence: CDR1 SGHKS, CDR2 YYEKEE (reference sequence). CDR3 bases: TGTGCCAGCAACCCAGACATCACGAACGCTGAAGCTTTCTTT. The encoded protein is CASNPDITNAEAFF.

This clonotype has just a few counts. The chain links TRBV19 to TRBJ1-6; D remains ambiguous. The CDR3 is 13 residues long. Germline CDR1 and CDR2: LNHDA and SQIVND (reference sequence). Deletions cut 5 bases from V and 7 bases from J, with 9 bases between. CDR3 loop: CASSEVGNSPLHF. In nucleotides, the CDR3 is TGTGCCAGTAGTGAGGTCGGCAATTCACCCCTCCACTTT.

A note on this clonotype: One end of the junction does not line up with germline, which may come from a read error. V and J are TRBV6-1 and TRBJ2-7; D possibly corresponds to TRBD1 (5 bases). This CDR3 is built from 13 residues. Germline CDR1 is MNHNS and CDR2 is SASEGT. The CDR3 protein is CASSLGQSYVQYF. CDR3 coding DNA: TGTGCCAGTAGCTTAGGACAAAGCTACGTGCAGTACTTC.

CDR3 sequence: CASSLFDFRDTIYF. In DNA, the CDR3 is TGTGCCAGCAGTCTATTTGACTTTCGAGACACCATATATTTT. V usage is TRBV12-3 or TRBV12-4 and J usage is TRBJ1-3; D is undetermined. The length of the CDR3 is 14 residues. V shed 5 bases and J shed 8 bases, with 16 bases lying between them.

Concerning this clonotype itself: At one boundary the junction diverges from the germline segment, which might be a read error. The J gene is TRBJ1-1, the V gene TRBV11-2; the D gene is possibly TRBD1 (5 bases). Looked up from germline, CDR1 is SGHAT and CDR2 is FQNNGV. The CDR3 runs 14 residues. This CDR3 is CTSTRAGGNTEACF. CDR3 coding DNA: TGTACCAGCACTAGGGCGGGGGGGAACACTGAAGCTTGTTTT.

Remarks on this clonotype: Likely a read error: the CDR3 ends without its conserved phenylalanine or tryptophan. The chain carries TRBV30 and TRBJ1-1, with D tentatively TRBD1 (5 bases). The CDR3 covers 16 residues. Per germline, CDR1 GTSNPN and CDR2 SVGIG (reference sequence). The CDR3 DNA sequence: TGTGTCTGGAATCAACGGCAGGGAGGAGCGGGGACTGAAGCTTTCGTT. This codes for CVWNQRQGGAGTEAFV.

This clonotype was recorded once. An end of the junction differs from the germline gene, which may be a read error. The chain is built from TRBV28 and TRBJ2-3; D perhaps matches TRBD2 (6 bases). In germline, CDR1 is MDHEN, CDR2 SYDVKM. CDR3 length: 15 amino acids. DNA for the CDR3: TGTGCCAGCCCCCCCTCGCGGGACTTTCAAGATATGCAGTATTTT. Residues: CASPPSRDFQDMQYF.

The chain employs TRBV1 and TRBJ2-7; the table assigns TRBD1, which was not confirmed against the DNA. TRBV1 is tagged as a pseudogene. The CDR3 has 16 residues. The CDR3 region is CTSNHPERGPSYEQYF. DNA for the CDR3: TGCACCAGCAACCACCCGGAGCGGGGGCCCTCCTACGAGCAGTACTTC.

Details on this clonotype: Lacking the conserved final phenylalanine or tryptophan, this CDR3 likely reflects a read error. It is unclear where the CDR3 begins or ends on the DNA, so no DNA is shown, and the CDR3 is as TCRdb lists it. The V and J genes are TRBV6-5 and TRBJ1-2; the table assigns TRBD1, which was not confirmed against the DNA. CDR1 is MNHEY and CDR2 is SVGAGI in the germline V gene. The CDR3 totals 12 residues, both ends included. The CDR3 loop is CASWGGGYGYTS.

As regards this clonotype: The missing conserved phenylalanine or tryptophan at the end of this CDR3 makes a read error likely. This chain uses TRBV6-5 with TRBJ2-4; D call uncertain. CDR3 size: 20 residues. Germline lookup yields CDR1 MNHEY and CDR2 SVGAGI. CDR3 loop: CGSSYSSPSDSRLAKNIQYI. CDR3 nucleotide sequence: TGTGGCAGCAGTTACTCCTCCCCCTCCGACTCGCGACTAGCCAAAAACATTCAGTACATC.

CDR3 DNA: TGTGCCAGCAGTACAAGAACAGGGGGCCGCCGAAGTGGCACTGAAGCTTTCTTT. Translation gives CASSTRTGGRRSGTEAFF. The V and J genes are TRBV6-5 and TRBJ1-1; 9 bases are shared with TRBD1. This CDR3 spans 18 amino acids. CDR1 and CDR2 (germline): MNHEY, SVGAGI. V shed 5 bases, J shed 4 bases, and the junction held 17 bases outside the gene matches.

The rearrangement links TRBV29-1 to TRBJ2-5; D gene uncertain. Germline values: CDR1 SQVTM, CDR2 ANQGSEA. The CDR3 length is 13 residues. The V end lost 4 bases, the J end lost 0 bases, and 9 bases lay between the germline ends. CDR3 region: CSVGVKYQETQYF. CDR3 coding DNA: TGCAGCGTTGGGGTCAAGTACCAAGAGACCCAGTACTTC.

The rearrangement uses TRBV9 and TRBJ2-1; tentative D call: TRBD1 (6 bases). Between the trimmed V and J ends, which lost 2 bases and 2 bases, there was a span of 11 bases. Germline values: CDR1 SGDLS, CDR2 YYNGEE. The CDR3 consists of 15 residues. CDR3 residues: CASSVAQGTYNEQFF. The CDR3 coding sequence is TGTGCCAGCAGCGTGGCCCAGGGGACCTACAATGAGCAGTTCTTC.

About this clonotype: Germline and junction disagree at one end, which may indicate a read error. The chain couples TRBV11-1 to TRBJ2-5, with D possibly being TRBD1 (6 bases). Germline CDR1 reads SGHAT; CDR2 reads FQDESV (reference sequence). The CDR3 extends over 13 amino acids. The CDR3 loop reads CASNLARGGSQYF. DNA of the CDR3: TGTGCTAGCAACTTAGCGCGAGGGGGATCCCAGTACTTC.

The CDR3, as DNA: TGCAGTGCTAGTTTCCCCTCGGGGGGCTTGGGGGGAGAGACCCAGTACTTC. This codes for CSASFPSGGLGGETQYF. This rearrangement joins TRBV20-1 to TRBJ2-5, with D possibly being TRBD2 (7 bases). The CDR3 sequence is 17 residues long. From germline, CDR1 is DFQATT and CDR2 SNEGSKA (reference sequence). Trimming stripped 3 bases from V and 4 bases from J, with 24 bases between.

This clonotype was detected only once. One end of the junction varies from germline; a read error may be responsible. The chain uses TRBV7-9 and TRBJ2-3, with D hard to call. There are 12 residues in the CDR3. The germline V gene encodes CDR1 SEHNR and CDR2 FQNEAQ (reference sequence). The CDR3 is CTSSSPRDMQYF. The CDR3 DNA follows: TGTACCAGTAGCTCCCCCCGTGATATGCAGTATTTT.

This chain joins TRBV20-1 and TRBJ1-2; maybe TRBD1 (5 bases). Trimming cost V 6 bases and J 2 bases, with 13 bases left between them. Germline CDR1 and CDR2: DFQATT and SNEGSKA (reference sequence). The length of the CDR3 is 13 residues. CDR3 DNA: TGCAGTGCCAATAGGGGACCCAACTATGGCTACACCTTC. Translating it yields CSANRGPNYGYTF.

As concerns this clonotype: Relative to the germline gene, one junction end is altered; a read error may explain this. This chain links TRBV29-1 with TRBJ2-5, with D possibly TRBD2 on 5 matching bases. The CDR3 is made up of 12 amino acids. Germline V gene lookup returns CDR1 SQVTM and CDR2 ANQGSEA. The CDR3 sequence is CRVEAEGETHYF. The CDR3 DNA is TGCAGAGTTGAGGCAGAGGGAGAGACCCATTACTTC.

Notes on this clonotype: One end of the junction does not line up with germline, which may come from a read error. The chain has TRBV11-2 and TRBJ2-3; the D is unclear. Germline CDR1 is SGHAT and CDR2 is FQNNGV. The CDR3 sequence is 13 residues long. The CDR3 nucleotides read TGTGCCACGTCTGGTCGGAGTACACATACGCGGTATTTT. This gives the protein CATSGRSTHTRYF.

For this clonotype: A read error may produce the germline difference seen at one junction end. V usage is TRBV12-3 or TRBV12-4 and J usage is TRBJ1-6; 8 nucleotides line up with TRBD1. This CDR3 has 14 residues. In DNA, the CDR3 is TGTGTCAGCAGCCTGGGACAGGATAATTCACCCCTCCATTTT. Translating it yields CVSSLGQDNSPLHF.

The V and J genes are TRBV4-1 and TRBJ2-1; 11 nucleotides align to TRBD2. With 3 bases clipped from V and 7 bases from J, the junction kept 17 bases outside the gene matches. The CDR3 contains 19 residues. Per the germline V gene, CDR1 is MGHRA and CDR2 is YSYEKL. The CDR3 region is CASSHPRLAGWPGKNEQFF. CDR3 in DNA: TGCGCCAGCAGCCATCCGAGACTAGCGGGGTGGCCAGGTAAAAATGAGCAGTTCTTC.